One and the same sample provided the 6 T cell receptor beta chains below, sequenced in a study of response to subunit inactivated influenza vaccine. TCRdb reprocessed the RT-PCR reads via MiXCR and lists one record per CDR3 protein. The table lists 150,000 to 200,000 distinct CDR3 sequences, about 12% of them singletons. In addition, the sample was reused for a study of T cells expressing NK-cell markers. This second study notes: Generation of TCR beta cDNA was performed by 5'RACE template switching incorporating UMIs.

The material was CD8+ T cells sorted from PBMCs, obtained approximately 13 days after vaccination. These receptors all stem from a man in his fifties who received an inactivated influenza vaccine.

The chain couples TRBV4-3 to TRBJ2-7, with a possible D match to TRBD2 (6 bases). Germline CDR1 and CDR2: LGHNA and YSLEER. CDR3 length: 17 amino acids. V was pared by 0 bases and J by 3 bases, with 18 bases between. The CDR3 loop is CASSQDLGGDGVYEQYF. Here the CDR3 DNA reads TGCGCCAGCAGCCAAGATCTCGGAGGGGATGGTGTCTACGAGCAGTACTTC.

This clonotype has a handful of counts. The J gene is TRBJ2-1, the V gene TRBV20-1, with TRBD2 matching over 12 bases. The length of the CDR3 is 15 residues. Germline CDR1 reads DFQATT; CDR2 reads SNEGSKA (reference sequence). Losses at the gene ends were 4 bases for V and 10 bases for J; bases not matched to a gene: 11. The CDR3 DNA reads as TGCAGTGCTACCGGACCTAGCGGGAGGGTCAGCGAGCAGTTCTTC. It codes for CSATGPSGRVSEQFF.

This clonotype showed up many times. The chain uses TRBV6-6 and TRBJ2-7, with D perhaps TRBD1 (6 bases). This CDR3 contains 13 residues. The V gene's germline CDR1 is MNHNY and CDR2 SVGAGI (reference sequence). V was shortened by 2 bases and J by 2 bases, with 7 bases between the two germline ends. The CDR3 DNA reads TGTGCCAGCAGTTACCGGGACACCTACGAGCAGTACTTC. Translated, it gives CASSYRDTYEQYF.

The rearrangement joins TRBV7-9 to TRBJ2-1; 7 positions match TRBD2. Looked up from germline, CDR1 is SEHNR and CDR2 is FQNEAQ (reference sequence). The trim removed 8 bases at V and 6 bases at J, leaving 7 bases unmatched. This CDR3 has 13 residues. The chain's CDR3 is CASGRGGGNEQFF. CDR3 DNA: TGTGCCAGCGGGAGGGGTGGTGGCAATGAGCAGTTCTTC.

This sequence joins TRBV7-8 and TRBJ2-2, with a weak D call TRBD1 (6 bases). The V and J ends lost 2 bases and 7 bases respectively, with 11 bases between them. The CDR3 is 14 amino acids. Germline V lookup: CDR1 SGHVS, CDR2 FQNEAQ. The CDR3 region has the DNA TGTGCCAGCAGCTTAAGACAGGTTTTCGGGGAGCTGTTTTTT. It specifies CASSLRQVFGELFF.

The chain combines TRBV20-1 with TRBJ2-1; 7 positions agree with TRBD2. The J segment lost 2 bases and the V segment lost 7 bases, leaving 5 bases of the junction unmatched. CDR3 length equals 13 residues. CDR1 and CDR2 (germline): DFQATT, SNEGSKA (reference sequence). CDR3 bases: TGCAGTGTGTTGCTAGCGGCCTACAATGAGCAGTTCTTC. Translation: CSVLLAAYNEQFF.